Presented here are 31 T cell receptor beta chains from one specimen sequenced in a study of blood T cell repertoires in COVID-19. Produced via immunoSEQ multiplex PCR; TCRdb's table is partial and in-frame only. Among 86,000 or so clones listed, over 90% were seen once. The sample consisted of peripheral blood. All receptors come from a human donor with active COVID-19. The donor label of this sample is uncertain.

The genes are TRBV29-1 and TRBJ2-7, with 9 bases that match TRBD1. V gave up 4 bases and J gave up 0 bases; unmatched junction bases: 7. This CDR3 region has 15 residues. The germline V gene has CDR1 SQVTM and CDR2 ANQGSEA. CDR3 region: CSVGSRQGVSYEQYF. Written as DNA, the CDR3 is TGCAGCGTTGGTTCGAGACAGGGGGTCTCCTACGAGCAGTACTTC.

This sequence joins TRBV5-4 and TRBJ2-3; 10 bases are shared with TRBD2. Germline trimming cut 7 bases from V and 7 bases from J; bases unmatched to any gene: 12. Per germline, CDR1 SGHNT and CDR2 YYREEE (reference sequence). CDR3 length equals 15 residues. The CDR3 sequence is CASAASGGSRNTQYF. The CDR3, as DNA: TGTGCCAGCGCGGCTAGCGGGGGCTCGAGAAATACGCAGTATTTT.

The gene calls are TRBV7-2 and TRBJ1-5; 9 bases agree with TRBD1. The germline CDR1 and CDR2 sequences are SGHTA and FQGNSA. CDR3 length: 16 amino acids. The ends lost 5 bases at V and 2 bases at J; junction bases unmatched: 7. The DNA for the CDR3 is TGTGCCAGCAGCGCCAGCCGGGACAGGGGCAATCAGCCCCAGCATTTT. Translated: CASSASRDRGNQPQHF. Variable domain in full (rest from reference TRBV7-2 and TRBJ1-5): GAGVSQSPSNKVTEKGKDVELRCDPISGHTALYWYRQSLGQGLEFLIYFQGNSAPDKSGLPSDRFSAERTGGSVSTLTIQRTQQEDSAVYLCASSASRDRGNQPQHFGDGTRLSIL.

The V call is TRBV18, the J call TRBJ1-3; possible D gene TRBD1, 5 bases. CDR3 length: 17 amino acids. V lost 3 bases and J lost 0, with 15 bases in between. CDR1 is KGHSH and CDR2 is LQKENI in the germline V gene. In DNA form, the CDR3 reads TGTGCCAGCTCACCTGACCTCGGGGGGATCTCTGGAAACACCATATATTTT. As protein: CASSPDLGGISGNTIYF.

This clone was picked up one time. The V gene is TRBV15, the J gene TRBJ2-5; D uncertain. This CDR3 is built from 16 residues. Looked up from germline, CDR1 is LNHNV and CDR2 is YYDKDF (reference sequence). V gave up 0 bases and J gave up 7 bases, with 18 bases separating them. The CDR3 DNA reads TGTGCCACCAGCAGAGATAGTTGGAACCCAGCAGGGACCCAGTACTTC. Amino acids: CATSRDSWNPAGTQYF.

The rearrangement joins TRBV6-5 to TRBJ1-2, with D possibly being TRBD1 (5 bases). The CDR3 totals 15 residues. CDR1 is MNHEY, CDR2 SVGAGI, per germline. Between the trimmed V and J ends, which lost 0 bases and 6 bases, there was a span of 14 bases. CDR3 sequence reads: CASSYSPAGGDGYTF. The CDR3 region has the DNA TGTGCCAGCAGTTACTCGCCGGCGGGGGGGGATGGCTACACCTTC.

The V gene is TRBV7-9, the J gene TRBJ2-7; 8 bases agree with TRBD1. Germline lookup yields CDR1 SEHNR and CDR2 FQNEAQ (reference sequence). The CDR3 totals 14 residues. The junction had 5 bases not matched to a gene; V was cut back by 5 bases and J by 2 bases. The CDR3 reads CASSLRDRTYEQYF. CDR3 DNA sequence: TGTGCCAGCAGCCTCCGGGACAGGACCTACGAGCAGTACTTC. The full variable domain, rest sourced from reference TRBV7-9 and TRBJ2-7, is DTGVSQNPRHKITKRGQNVTFRCDPISEHNRLYWYRQTLGQGPEFLTYFQNEAQLEKSRLLSDRFSAERPKGSFSTLEIQRTEQGDSAMYLCASSLRDRTYEQYFGPGTRLTVT.

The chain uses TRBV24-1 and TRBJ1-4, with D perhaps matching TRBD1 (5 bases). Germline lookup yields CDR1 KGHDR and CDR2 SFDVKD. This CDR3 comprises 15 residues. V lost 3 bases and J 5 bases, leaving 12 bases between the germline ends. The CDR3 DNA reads TGTGCCACCAGTGATCCCGGACGGGGGAATGAAAAACTGTTTTTT. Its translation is CATSDPGRGNEKLFF.

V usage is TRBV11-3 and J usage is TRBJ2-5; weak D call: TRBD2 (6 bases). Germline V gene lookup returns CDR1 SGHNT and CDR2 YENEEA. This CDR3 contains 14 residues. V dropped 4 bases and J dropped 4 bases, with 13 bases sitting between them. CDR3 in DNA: TGTGCCAGCAGCTCGCGGCAGGGAGGAGAGACCCAGTACTTC. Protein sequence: CASSSRQGGETQYF.

The CDR3 DNA is TGTGCCAGTAGCGGGACAGGGTTTCACGAGCAGTACTTC. Translating gives CASSGTGFHEQYF. V is TRBV19 and J is TRBJ2-7; 9 bases fit TRBD1. Germline V CDR1 and CDR2: LNHDA, SQIVND (reference sequence). The CDR3 runs 13 residues. V lost 6 bases and J lost 5; bases outside the gene matches: 5.

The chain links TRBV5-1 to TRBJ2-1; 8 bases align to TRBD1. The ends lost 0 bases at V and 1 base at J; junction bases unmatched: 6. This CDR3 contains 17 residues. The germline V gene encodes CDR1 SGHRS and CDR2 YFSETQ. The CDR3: CASSLGNRGSSYNEQFF. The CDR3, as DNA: TGCGCCAGCAGCTTGGGAAACAGGGGGTCGTCCTACAATGAGCAGTTCTTC.

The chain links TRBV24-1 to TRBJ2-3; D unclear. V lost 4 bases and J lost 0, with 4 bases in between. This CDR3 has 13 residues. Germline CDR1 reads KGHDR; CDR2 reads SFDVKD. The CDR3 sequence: CATSERSTDTQYF. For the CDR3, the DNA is TGTGCCACCAGTGAGAGGAGCACAGATACGCAGTATTTT.

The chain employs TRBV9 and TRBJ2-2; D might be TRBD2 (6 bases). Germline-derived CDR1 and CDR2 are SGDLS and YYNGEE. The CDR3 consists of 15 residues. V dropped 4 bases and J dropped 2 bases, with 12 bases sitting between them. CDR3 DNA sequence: TGTGCCAGCAGCTCCGGGACTTATAACACCGGGGAGCTGTTTTTT. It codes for CASSSGTYNTGELFF. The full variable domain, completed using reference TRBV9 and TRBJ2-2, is DSGVTQTPKHLITATGQRVTLRCSPRSGDLSVYWYQQSLDQGLQFLIQYYNGEERAKGNILERFSAQQFPDLHSELNLSSLELGDSALYFCASSSGTYNTGELFFGEGSRLTVL.

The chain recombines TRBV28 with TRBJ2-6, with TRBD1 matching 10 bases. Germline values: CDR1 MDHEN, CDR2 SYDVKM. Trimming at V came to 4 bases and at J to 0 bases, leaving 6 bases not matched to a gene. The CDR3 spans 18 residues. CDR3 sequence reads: CASSSGQGISSGANVLTF. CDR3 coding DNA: TGTGCCAGCAGTTCGGGACAGGGGATAAGCTCTGGGGCCAACGTCCTGACTTTC.

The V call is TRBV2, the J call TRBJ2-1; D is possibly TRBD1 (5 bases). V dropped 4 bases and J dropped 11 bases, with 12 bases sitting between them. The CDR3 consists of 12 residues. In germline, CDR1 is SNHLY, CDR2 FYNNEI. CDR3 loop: CASSAPRVQQFF. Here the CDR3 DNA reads TGTGCCAGCAGTGCACCCAGGGTCCAGCAGTTCTTC.

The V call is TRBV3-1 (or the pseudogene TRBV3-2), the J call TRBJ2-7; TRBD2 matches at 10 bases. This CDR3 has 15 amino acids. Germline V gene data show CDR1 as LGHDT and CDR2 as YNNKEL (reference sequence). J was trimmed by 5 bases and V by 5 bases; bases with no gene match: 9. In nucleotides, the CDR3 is TGTGCCAGCAGCTCTCAGCGGGGGGGCCTCGACGAGCAGTACTTC. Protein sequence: CASSSQRGGLDEQYF.

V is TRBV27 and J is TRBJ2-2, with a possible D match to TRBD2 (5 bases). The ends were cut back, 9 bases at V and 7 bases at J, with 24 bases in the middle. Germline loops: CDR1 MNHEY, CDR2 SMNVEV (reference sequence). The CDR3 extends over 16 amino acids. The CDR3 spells CASYPSLAVRGGELFF. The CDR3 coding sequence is TGTGCCAGTTACCCTAGCTTAGCAGTACGGGGCGGGGAGCTGTTTTTT.

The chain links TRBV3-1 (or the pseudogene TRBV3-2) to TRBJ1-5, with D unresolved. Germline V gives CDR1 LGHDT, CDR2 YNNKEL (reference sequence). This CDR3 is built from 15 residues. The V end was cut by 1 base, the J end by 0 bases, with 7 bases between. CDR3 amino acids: CASSQVSDSNQPQHF. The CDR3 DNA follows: TGTGCCAGCAGCCAAGTCAGCGATAGCAATCAGCCCCAGCATTTT.

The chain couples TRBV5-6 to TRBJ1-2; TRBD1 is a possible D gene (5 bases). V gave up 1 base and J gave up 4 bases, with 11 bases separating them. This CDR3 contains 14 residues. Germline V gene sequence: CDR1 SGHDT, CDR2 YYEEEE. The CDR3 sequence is CASSLFQGLYGYTF. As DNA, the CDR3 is TGTGCCAGCAGCTTGTTTCAGGGCCTCTATGGCTACACCTTC.

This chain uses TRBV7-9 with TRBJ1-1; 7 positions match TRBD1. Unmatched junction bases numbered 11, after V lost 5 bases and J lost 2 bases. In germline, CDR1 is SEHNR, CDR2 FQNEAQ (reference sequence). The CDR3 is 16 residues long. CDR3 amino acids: CASSPQGGRANTEAFF. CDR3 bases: TGTGCCAGCAGCCCCCAGGGGGGCAGGGCAAACACTGAAGCTTTCTTT.

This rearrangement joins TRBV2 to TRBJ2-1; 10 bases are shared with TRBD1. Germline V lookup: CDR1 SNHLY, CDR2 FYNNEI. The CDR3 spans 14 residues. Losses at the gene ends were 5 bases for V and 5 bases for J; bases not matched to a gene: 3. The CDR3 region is CASSRDRGHNEQFF. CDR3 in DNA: TGTGCCAGCAGTCGGGACAGGGGTCACAATGAGCAGTTCTTC.

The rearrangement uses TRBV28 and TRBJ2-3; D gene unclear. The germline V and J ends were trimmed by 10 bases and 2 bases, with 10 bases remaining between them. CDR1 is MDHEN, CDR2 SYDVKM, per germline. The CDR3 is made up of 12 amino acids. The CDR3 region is CATQNYTDTQYF. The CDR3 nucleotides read TGTGCCACCCAAAACTACACAGATACGCAGTATTTT.

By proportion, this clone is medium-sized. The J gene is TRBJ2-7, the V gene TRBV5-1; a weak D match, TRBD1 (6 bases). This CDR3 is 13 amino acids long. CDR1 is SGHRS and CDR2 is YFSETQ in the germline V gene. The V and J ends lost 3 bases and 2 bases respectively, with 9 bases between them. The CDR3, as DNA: TGCGCCAGCAGCTGGGACAAAGCCTACGAGCAGTACTTC. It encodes CASSWDKAYEQYF.

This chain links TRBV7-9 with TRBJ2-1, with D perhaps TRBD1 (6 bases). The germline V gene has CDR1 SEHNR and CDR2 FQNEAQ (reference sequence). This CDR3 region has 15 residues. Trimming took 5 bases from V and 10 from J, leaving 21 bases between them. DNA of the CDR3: TGTGCCAGCAGCCCCAGTGGGGTAAGGGGGACGGAGCAGTTCTTC. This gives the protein CASSPSGVRGTEQFF.

This CDR3 is CASSPQGLAGAHVIGELFF. The CDR3 nucleotides are TGTGCCAGCTCACCGCAGGGTCTAGCGGGGGCCCACGTCATCGGGGAGCTGTTTTTT. The chain carries TRBV18 and TRBJ2-2; TRBD2 matches 10 bases. In germline, CDR1 is KGHSH, CDR2 LQKENI. The length of the CDR3 is 19 residues. With V trimmed by 3 bases and J by 7 bases, 17 bases remained unmatched.

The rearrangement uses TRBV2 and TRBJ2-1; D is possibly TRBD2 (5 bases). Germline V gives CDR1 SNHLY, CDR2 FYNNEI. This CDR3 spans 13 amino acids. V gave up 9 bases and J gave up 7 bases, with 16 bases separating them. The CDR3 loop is CARDRLSKNEQFF. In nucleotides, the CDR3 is TGTGCCAGAGACCGACTATCCAAGAATGAGCAGTTCTTC.

The CDR3, as DNA: TGTGCCAGCAGTAAAAGGACTAGCTCTGGGAATCTATACAATGAGCAGTTCTTC. It yields the protein CASSKRTSSGNLYNEQFF. The chain carries TRBV6-2 or TRBV6-3 and TRBJ2-1, with 8 positions matching TRBD2. J gave up 4 bases and V 5 bases, and 16 bases lay outside the gene matches. The CDR3 is 18 residues long. Germline-derived CDR1 and CDR2 are MNHEY and SVGEGT.

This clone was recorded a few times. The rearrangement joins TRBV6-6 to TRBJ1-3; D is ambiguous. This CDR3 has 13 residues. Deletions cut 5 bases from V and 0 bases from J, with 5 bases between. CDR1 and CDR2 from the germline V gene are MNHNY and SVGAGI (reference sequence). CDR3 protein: CASSPFSGNTIYF. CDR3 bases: TGTGCCAGCAGTCCCTTCTCTGGAAACACCATATATTTT.

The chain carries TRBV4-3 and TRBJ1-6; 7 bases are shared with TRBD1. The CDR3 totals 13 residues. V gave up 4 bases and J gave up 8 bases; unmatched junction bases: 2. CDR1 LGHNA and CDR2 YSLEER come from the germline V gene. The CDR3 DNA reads TGCGCCAGCAGCCGTGACAGGGATTCACCCCTCCACTTT. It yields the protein CASSRDRDSPLHF.

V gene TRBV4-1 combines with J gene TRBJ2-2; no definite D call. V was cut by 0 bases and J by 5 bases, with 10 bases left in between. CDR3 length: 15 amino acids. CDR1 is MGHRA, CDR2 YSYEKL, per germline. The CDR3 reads CASSQDQALTGELFF. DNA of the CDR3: TGCGCCAGCAGCCAAGATCAAGCTCTGACCGGGGAGCTGTTTTTT.

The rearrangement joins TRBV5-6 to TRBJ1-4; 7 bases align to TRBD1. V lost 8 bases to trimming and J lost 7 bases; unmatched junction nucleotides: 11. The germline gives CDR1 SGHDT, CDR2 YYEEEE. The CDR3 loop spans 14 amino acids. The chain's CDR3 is CASNRGWDSEKLFF. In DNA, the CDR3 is TGTGCCAGTAACAGGGGTTGGGATAGTGAAAAACTGTTTTTT.